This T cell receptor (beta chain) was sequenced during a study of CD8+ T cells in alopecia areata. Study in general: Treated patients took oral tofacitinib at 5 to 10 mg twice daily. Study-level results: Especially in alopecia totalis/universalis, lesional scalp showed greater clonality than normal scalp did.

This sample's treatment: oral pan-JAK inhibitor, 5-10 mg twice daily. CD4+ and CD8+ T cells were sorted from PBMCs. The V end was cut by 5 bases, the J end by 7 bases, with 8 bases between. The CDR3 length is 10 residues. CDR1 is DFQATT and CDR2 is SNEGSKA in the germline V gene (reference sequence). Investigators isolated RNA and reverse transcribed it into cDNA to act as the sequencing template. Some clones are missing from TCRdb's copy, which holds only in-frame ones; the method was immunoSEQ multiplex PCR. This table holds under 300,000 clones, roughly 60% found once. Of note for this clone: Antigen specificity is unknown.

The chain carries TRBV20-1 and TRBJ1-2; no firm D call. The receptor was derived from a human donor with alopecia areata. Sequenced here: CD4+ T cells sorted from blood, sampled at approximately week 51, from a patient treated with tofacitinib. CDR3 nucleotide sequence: TGCAGTGCTGGGAGGACTGGCTACACCTTC. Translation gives CSAGRTGYTF.